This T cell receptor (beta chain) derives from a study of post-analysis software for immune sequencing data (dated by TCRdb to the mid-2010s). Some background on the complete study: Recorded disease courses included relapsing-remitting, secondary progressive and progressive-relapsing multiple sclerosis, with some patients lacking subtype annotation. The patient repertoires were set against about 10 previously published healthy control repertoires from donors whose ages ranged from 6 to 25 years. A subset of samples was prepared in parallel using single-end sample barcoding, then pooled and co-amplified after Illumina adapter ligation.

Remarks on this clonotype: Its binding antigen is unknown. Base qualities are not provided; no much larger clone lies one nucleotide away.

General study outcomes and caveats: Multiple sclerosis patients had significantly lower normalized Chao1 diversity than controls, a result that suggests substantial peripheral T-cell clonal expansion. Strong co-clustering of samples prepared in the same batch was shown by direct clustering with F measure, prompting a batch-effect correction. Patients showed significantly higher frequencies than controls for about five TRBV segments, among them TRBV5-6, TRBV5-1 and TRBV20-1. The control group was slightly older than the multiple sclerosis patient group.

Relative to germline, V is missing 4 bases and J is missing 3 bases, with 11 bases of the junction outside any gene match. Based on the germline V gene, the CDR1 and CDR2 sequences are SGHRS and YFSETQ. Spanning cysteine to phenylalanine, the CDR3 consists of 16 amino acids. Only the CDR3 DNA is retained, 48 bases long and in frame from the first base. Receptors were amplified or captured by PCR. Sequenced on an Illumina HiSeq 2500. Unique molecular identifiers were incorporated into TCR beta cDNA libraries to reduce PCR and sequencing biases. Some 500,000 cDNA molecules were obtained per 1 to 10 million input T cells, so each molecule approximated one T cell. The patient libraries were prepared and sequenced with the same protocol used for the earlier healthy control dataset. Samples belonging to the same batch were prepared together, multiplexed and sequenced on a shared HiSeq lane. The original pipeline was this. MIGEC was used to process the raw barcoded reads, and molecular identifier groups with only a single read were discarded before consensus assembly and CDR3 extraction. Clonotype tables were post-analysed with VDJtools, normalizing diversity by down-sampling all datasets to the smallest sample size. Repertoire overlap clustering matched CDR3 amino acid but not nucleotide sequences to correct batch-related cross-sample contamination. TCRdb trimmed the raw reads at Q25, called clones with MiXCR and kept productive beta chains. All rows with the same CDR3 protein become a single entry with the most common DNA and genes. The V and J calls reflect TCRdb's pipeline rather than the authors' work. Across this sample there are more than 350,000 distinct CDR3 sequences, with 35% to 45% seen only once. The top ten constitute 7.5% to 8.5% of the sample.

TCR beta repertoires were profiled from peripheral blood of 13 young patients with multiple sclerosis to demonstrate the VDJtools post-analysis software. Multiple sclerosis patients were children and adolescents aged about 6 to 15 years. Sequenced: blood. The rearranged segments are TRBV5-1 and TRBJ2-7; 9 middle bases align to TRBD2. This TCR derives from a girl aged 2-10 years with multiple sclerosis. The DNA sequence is TGCGCCAGCAGCCCAGCATTGGGACTAGCTTTCTACGAGCAGTACTTC. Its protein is CASSPALGLAFYEQYF.